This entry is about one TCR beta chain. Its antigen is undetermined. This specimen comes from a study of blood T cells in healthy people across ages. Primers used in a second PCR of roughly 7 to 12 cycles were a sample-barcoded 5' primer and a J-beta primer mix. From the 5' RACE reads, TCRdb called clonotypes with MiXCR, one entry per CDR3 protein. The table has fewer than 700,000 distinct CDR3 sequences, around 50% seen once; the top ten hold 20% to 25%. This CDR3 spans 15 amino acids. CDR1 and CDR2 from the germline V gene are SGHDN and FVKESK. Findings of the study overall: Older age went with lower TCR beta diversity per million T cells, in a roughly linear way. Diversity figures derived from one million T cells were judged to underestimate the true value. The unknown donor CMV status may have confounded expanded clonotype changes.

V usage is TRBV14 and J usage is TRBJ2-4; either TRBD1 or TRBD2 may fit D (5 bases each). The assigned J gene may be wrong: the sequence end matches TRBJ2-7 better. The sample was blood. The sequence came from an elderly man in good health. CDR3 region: CASSQVPGSLYEQYF. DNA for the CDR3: TGTGCCAGCAGCCAAGTCCCAGGGAGTCTCTACGAGCAGTACTTC.